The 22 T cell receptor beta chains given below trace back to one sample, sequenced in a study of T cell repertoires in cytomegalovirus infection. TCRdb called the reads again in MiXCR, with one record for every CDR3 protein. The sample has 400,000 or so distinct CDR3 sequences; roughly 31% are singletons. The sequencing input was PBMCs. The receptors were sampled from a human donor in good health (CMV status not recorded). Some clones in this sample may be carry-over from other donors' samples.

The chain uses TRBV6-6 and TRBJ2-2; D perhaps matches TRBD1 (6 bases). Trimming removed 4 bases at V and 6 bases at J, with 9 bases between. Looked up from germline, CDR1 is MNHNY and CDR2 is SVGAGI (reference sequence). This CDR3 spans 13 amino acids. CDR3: CASSFRGPGELFF. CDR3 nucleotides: TGTGCCAGCAGTTTCAGGGGCCCCGGGGAGCTGTTTTTT.

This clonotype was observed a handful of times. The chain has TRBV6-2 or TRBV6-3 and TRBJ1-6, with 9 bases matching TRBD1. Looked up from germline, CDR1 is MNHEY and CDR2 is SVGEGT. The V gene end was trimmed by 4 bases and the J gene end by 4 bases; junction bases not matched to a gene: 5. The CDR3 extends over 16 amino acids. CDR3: CASSSTGGFYNSPLHF. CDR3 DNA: TGTGCCAGCAGTTCGACAGGGGGTTTTTATAATTCACCCCTCCACTTT.

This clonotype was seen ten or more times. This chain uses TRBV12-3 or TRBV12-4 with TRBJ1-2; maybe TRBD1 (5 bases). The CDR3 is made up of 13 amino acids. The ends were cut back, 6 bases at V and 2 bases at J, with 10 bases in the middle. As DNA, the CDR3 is TGTGCCAGCAGGAGGGGTAACAACTATGGCTACACCTTC. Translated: CASRRGNNYGYTF.

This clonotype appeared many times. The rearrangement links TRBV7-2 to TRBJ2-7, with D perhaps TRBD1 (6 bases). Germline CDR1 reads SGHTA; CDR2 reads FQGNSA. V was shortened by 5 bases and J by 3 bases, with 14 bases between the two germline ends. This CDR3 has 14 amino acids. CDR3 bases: TGTGCCAGCAGCCAAGGGGGTGGGGTCTACGAGCAGTACTTC. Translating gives CASSQGGGVYEQYF.

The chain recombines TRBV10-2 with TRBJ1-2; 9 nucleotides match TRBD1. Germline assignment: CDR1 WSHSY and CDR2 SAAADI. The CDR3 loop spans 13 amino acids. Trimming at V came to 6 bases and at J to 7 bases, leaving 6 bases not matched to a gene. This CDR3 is CASRKQGAAGYTF. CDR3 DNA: TGCGCCAGCAGGAAACAGGGGGCGGCTGGCTACACCTTC.

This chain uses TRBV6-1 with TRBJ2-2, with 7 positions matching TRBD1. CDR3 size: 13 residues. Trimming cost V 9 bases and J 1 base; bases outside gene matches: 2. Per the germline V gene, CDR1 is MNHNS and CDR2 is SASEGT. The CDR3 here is CASRQGNTGELFF. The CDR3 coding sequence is TGTGCCAGTAGACAGGGGAACACCGGGGAGCTGTTTTTT.

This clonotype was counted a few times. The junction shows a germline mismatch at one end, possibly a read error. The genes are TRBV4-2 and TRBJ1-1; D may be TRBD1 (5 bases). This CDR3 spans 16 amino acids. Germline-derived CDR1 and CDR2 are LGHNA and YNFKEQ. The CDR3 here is CASTQNSQGGNTEAFF. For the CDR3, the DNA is TGTGCCAGCACCCAAAATAGTCAGGGAGGGAACACTGAAGCTTTCTTT.

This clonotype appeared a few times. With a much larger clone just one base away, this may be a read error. CDR3 in amino acids: CSARGPNIETQYF. The CDR3 DNA is TGCAGTGCTAGAGGACCAAATATCGAGACCCAGTACTTC. The chain has TRBV20-1 and TRBJ2-5; D remains unclear. Trimming shortened V by 1 base and J by 5 bases, and 11 bases separated the two germline ends. Looked up from germline, CDR1 is DFQATT and CDR2 is SNEGSKA (reference sequence). The CDR3 contains 13 residues.

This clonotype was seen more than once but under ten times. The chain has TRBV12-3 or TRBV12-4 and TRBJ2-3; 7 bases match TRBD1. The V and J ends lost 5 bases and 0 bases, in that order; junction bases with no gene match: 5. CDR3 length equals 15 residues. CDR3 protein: CASSHPGQSTDTQYF. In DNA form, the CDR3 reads TGTGCCAGCAGTCACCCGGGACAGAGCACAGATACGCAGTATTTT.

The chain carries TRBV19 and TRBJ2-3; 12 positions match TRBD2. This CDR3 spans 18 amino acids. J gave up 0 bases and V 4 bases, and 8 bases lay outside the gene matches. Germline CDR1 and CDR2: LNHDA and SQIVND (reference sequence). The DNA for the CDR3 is TGTGCCAGTAGTAACCCGGGACTAGCGGGCCGAAGCACAGATACGCAGTATTTT. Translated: CASSNPGLAGRSTDTQYF.

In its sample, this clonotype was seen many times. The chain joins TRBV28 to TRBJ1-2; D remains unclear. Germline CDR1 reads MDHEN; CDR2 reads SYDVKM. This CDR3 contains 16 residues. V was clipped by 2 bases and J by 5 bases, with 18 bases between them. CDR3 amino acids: CASSLPDLSVQYGYTF. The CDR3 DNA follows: TGTGCCAGCAGTTTACCGGACCTTTCCGTACAATATGGCTACACCTTC.

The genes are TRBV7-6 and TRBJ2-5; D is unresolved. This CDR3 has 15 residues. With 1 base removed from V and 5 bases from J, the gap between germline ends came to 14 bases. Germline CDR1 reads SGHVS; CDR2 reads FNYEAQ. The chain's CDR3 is CASSLEPAVGETQYF. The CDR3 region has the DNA TGTGCCAGCAGCTTAGAGCCAGCCGTCGGGGAGACCCAGTACTTC.

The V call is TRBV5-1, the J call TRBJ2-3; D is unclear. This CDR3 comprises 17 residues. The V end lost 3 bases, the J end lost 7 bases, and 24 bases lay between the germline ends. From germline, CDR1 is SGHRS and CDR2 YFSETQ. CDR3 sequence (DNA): TGCGCCAGCAGCTGGAGCCGTGGGGTTATAGGGAACCATACGCAGTATTTT. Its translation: CASSWSRGVIGNHTQYF.

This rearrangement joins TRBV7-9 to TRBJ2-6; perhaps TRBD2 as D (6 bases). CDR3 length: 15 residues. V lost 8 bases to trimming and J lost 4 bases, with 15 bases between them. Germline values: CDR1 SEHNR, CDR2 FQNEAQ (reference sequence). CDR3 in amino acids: CASGREVRGANVLTF. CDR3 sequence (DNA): TGTGCCAGCGGCAGGGAGGTTCGGGGGGCCAACGTCCTGACTTTC.

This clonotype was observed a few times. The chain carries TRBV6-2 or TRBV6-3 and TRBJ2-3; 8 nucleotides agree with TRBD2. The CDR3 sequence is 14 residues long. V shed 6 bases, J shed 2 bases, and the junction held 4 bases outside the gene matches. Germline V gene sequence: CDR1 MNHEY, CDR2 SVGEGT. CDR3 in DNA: TGTGCCAGCAGCGTAGCGGGGCCCACAGATACGCAGTATTTT. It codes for CASSVAGPTDTQYF.

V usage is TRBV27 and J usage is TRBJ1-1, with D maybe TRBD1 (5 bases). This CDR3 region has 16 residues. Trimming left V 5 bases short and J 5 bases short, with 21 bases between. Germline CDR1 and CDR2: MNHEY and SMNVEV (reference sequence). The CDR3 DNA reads TGTGCCAGCAGTCCTAGCTTCAGGGCCAGGGATACTGAAGCTTTCTTT. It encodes CASSPSFRARDTEAFF.

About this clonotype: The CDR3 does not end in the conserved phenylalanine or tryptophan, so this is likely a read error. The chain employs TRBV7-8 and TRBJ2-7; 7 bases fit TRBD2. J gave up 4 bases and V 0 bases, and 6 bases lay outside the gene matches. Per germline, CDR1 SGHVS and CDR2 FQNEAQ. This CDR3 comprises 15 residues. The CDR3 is CASSLAPGGIYEQYL. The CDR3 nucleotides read TGTGCCAGCAGCTTAGCGCCGGGGGGAATTTACGAGCAGTACTTA.

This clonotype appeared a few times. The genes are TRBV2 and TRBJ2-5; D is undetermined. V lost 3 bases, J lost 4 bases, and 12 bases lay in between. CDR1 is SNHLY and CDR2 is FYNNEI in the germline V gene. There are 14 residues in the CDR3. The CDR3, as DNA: TGTGCCAGCAGTGAGGTCCCGGCCCGAGAGACCCAGTACTTC. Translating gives CASSEVPARETQYF.

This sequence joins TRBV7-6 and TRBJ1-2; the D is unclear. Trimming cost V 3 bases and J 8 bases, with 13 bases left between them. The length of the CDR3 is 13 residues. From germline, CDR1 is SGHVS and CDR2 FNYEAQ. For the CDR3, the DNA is TGTGCCAGCAGCTTCGGACTGAAAGGGGGCTACACCTTC. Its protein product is CASSFGLKGGYTF. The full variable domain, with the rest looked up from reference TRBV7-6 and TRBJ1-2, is GAGVSQSPRYKVTKRGQDVALRCDPISGHVSLYWYRQALGQGPEFLTYFNYEAQQDKSGLPNDRFSAERPEGSISTLTIQRTEQRDSAMYRCASSFGLKGGYTFGSGTRLTVV.

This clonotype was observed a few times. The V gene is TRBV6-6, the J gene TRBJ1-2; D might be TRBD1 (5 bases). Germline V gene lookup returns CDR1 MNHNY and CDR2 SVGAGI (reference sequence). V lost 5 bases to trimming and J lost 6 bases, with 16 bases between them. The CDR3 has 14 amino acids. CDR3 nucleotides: TGTGCCAGCAGTGATATTAGAGGGGCGGATGGCTACACCTTC. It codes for CASSDIRGADGYTF.

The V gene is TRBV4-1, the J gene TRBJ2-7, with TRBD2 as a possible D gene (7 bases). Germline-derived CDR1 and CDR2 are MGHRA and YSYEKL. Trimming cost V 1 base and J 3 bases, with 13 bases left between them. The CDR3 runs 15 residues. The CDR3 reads CASSQGGGANYEQYF. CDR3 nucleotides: TGCGCCAGCAGCCAAGGCGGGGGCGCTAACTACGAGCAGTACTTC.

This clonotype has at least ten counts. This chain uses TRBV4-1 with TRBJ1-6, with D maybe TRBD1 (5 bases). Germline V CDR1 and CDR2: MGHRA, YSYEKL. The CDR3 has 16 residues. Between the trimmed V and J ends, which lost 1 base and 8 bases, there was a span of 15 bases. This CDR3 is CASSQGLTDAHSPLHF. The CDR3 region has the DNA TGCGCCAGCAGCCAAGGGTTGACAGACGCCCATTCACCCCTCCACTTT.